Sequencing of this T cell receptor (beta chain) was carried out in a study of human T cells and chemical hapten exposure. Study details: The variation in per-sample TCR yields arose mainly from small differences in pooled library volumes. Study-wide results and caveats: TCRs at a frequency above 1 in 1000 stayed unchanged with DPC sensitization.

Time point noted: patch test 3, about 24 weeks after DPC sensitization. Treatment here: therapeutic diphenylcyclopropenone sensitization with weekly scalp DPC. This clonotype was seen a few times. The antigen is undetermined. The CDR3 runs 15 residues. Germline V lookup: CDR1 SNHLY, CDR2 FYNNEI. With 6 bases clipped from V and 6 bases from J, the junction kept 10 bases outside the gene matches. Attachment of unique molecular identifiers to individual cDNA molecules was performed in the library. TCRdb reprocessed the RACE reads with MiXCR, giving one entry per CDR3 protein. The sample records 85,000 to 100,000 distinct CDR3 sequences, 27% being singletons.

This chain links TRBV2 with TRBJ2-1; 8 bases fit TRBD2. This specimen was whole blood, taken in connection with sensitization to the hapten diphenylcyclopropenone (DPC). The sequence came from a man in his forties or fifties with alopecia areata. Some clones in this sample may be carry-over from other donors' samples. The DNA for the CDR3 is TGTGCCAGCAGGCCCGGGACTAGTACTCTCAATGAGCAGTTCTTC. It yields the protein CASRPGTSTLNEQFF.